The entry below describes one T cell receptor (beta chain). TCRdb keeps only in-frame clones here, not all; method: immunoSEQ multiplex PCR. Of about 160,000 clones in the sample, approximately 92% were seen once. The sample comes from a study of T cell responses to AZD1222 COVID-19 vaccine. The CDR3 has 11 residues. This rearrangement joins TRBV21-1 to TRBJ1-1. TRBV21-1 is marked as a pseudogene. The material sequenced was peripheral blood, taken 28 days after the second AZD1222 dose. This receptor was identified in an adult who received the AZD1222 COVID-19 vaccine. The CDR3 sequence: CASSRPGRAFF. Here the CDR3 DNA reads TGTGCCAGCAGCCGCCCGGGACGAGCTTTCTTT.